Below, 28 T cell receptor beta chains from the same sample are listed, as sequenced in a study of PD-1 blockade in classical Hodgkin lymphoma. Data came from immunoSEQ multiplex PCR; TCRdb stores just in-frame clones and leaves some out. The sample has approximately 22,000 clones, over 70% seen once. Indicated time point: cycle 4 day 1 (C4D1), after six to seven weeks of nivolumab. In every patient, relapse followed autologous stem cell transplantation, while exposure to brentuximab vedotin differed. Sequences were derived from peripheral blood mononuclear cells (PBMCs), sampled before the fourth cycle of nivolumab. The receptors here all came from a human donor with classical Hodgkin lymphoma.

The chain carries TRBV4-1 and TRBJ2-7; 9 bases map to TRBD1. Trimming removed 6 bases from V and 4 bases from J; junction bases left unmatched: 4. The CDR3 totals 13 residues. CDR1 is MGHRA and CDR2 is YSYEKL in the germline V gene. The CDR3 is CASRATGGYEQYF. CDR3 DNA sequence: TGCGCCAGCAGGGCGACAGGGGGGTACGAGCAGTACTTC.

The V call is TRBV5-4, the J call TRBJ2-3; perhaps D is TRBD1 or TRBD2 (6 bases each). Germline V CDR1 and CDR2: SGHNT, YYREEE (reference sequence). The length of the CDR3 is 15 residues. Trimming cost V 5 bases and J 4 bases, with 17 bases left between them. CDR3 region: CASRRGAKKADTQYF. CDR3 DNA: TGTGCCAGCAGGAGGGGGGCCAAGAAGGCAGATACGCAGTATTTT.

The chain employs TRBV5-6 and TRBJ1-1; no reliable D call. The CDR3 contains 12 residues. V lost 0 bases and J 8 bases, leaving 8 bases between the germline ends. Germline values: CDR1 SGHDT, CDR2 YYEEEE. For the CDR3, the DNA is TGTGCCAGCAGCTTGGTCTATTCCGAAGCTTTCTTT. Its translation: CASSLVYSEAFF.

The gene calls are TRBV5-1 and TRBJ2-1; 9 bases align to TRBD1. The CDR3 spans 17 residues. Unmatched junction bases numbered 10, after V lost 4 bases and J lost 2 bases. Germline values: CDR1 SGHRS, CDR2 YFSETQ. CDR3 region: CASSLSGTGITYNEQFF. CDR3 nucleotide sequence: TGCGCCAGCAGCCTGTCGGGGACAGGGATCACCTACAATGAGCAGTTCTTC.

This chain links TRBV5-4 with TRBJ2-3; TRBD2 aligns across 9 bases. The CDR3 spans 16 residues. Germline lookup yields CDR1 SGHNT and CDR2 YYREEE (reference sequence). The ends lost 2 bases at V and 3 bases at J; junction bases unmatched: 7. This CDR3 reads CASSFWRGGSTDTQYF. The CDR3 DNA reads TGTGCCAGCAGCTTTTGGCGGGGGGGATCGACAGATACGCAGTATTTT.

Written as DNA, the CDR3 is TGCGCCAGCAGCCATCCGGGACTAGCGGTCCAAACGCGGGCTGAGACCCAGTACTTC. It yields the protein CASSHPGLAVQTRAETQYF. This chain joins TRBV4-1 and TRBJ2-5, with 11 bases that match TRBD2. V gave up 3 bases and J gave up 5 bases; unmatched junction bases: 17. The CDR3 consists of 19 residues. In germline, CDR1 is MGHRA, CDR2 YSYEKL.

This chain joins TRBV5-1 and TRBJ2-1, with D possibly TRBD1 on 5 matching bases. Germline V CDR1 and CDR2: SGHRS, YFSETQ. The V and J ends lost 4 bases and 6 bases respectively, with 8 bases between them. The CDR3 has 12 amino acids. The CDR3 bases are TGCGCCAGCAGCCCCCAGGGCAATGAGCAGTTCTTC. Encoded protein: CASSPQGNEQFF.

The chain is built from TRBV27 and TRBJ1-5; the match to TRBD1 covers 7 bases. This CDR3 is built from 16 residues. J lost 7 bases, V lost 6 bases, and 15 bases had no gene match. Germline loops: CDR1 MNHEY, CDR2 SMNVEV (reference sequence). CDR3 amino acids: CASSPRTGRRVQPQHF. For the CDR3, the DNA is TGTGCCAGCAGCCCCCGGACAGGCCGAAGGGTGCAGCCCCAGCATTTT.

Details on this clone: Additional DNA sequences in this sample encode the identical CDR3. The rearrangement joins TRBV27 to TRBJ2-5; D unclear. The CDR3 runs to 11 residues. V was cut by 8 bases and J by 3 bases, with 7 bases left in between. The germline gives CDR1 MNHEY, CDR2 SMNVEV (reference sequence). The CDR3 region is CASGRKETQYF. The CDR3, as DNA: TGTGCCAGCGGGCGAAAAGAGACCCAGTACTTC.

V and J are TRBV10-3 and TRBJ1-2; no clear D gene. Germline values: CDR1 ENHRY, CDR2 SYGVKD. The ends were cut back, 7 bases at V and 4 bases at J, with 10 bases in the middle. This CDR3 comprises 12 residues. The CDR3 region has the DNA TGTGCCATCAACCCGGCCGGCTATGGCTACACCTTC. Translating gives CAINPAGYGYTF.

Concerning this clone: The junction departs from germline at one end; a sequencing error may be responsible. The chain links TRBV5-1 to TRBJ2-6; D gene uncertain. The CDR3 totals 16 residues. In germline, CDR1 is SGHRS, CDR2 YFSETQ. In DNA, the CDR3 is TGCGCCAGCACCTTGGAGCAATTACCTGGGGCCAACGTCCTGACTTTC. Its translation: CASTLEQLPGANVLTF.

The chain couples TRBV6-5 to TRBJ1-6; 8 bases are shared with TRBD1. V shed 7 bases, J shed 9 bases, and the junction held 5 bases outside the gene matches. The CDR3 is 13 amino acids. Looked up from germline, CDR1 is MNHEY and CDR2 is SVGAGI. CDR3 DNA sequence: TGTGCCAGCACCGCAGGGGGCTTTTCACCCCTCCACTTT. Its protein is CASTAGGFSPLHF.

In its sample, this clone was seen once. The rearrangement uses TRBV6-1 and TRBJ2-1; 8 bases line up with TRBD2. The CDR3 runs to 17 residues. J was trimmed by 3 bases and V by 1 base; bases with no gene match: 8. Looked up from germline, CDR1 is MNHNS and CDR2 is SASEGT. CDR3 sequence: CASSEEGSGTLYNEQFF. The CDR3 DNA sequence: TGTGCCAGCAGTGAAGAAGGTAGCGGGACCCTCTACAATGAGCAGTTCTTC.

This rearrangement joins TRBV11-2 to TRBJ2-2, with D perhaps TRBD2 (5 bases). CDR1 and CDR2 from the germline V gene are SGHAT and FQNNGV. Trimming pared 5 bases from V and 4 bases from J, leaving 8 bases between. The CDR3 is 13 amino acids. The CDR3 nucleotides read TGTGCCAGCAGCGAACTAGTCACCGGGGAGCTGTTTTTT. This translates into CASSELVTGELFF.

The chain recombines TRBV19 with TRBJ2-4; either TRBD1 or TRBD2 may supply D (5 bases each). The length of the CDR3 is 13 residues. CDR1 LNHDA and CDR2 SQIVND come from the germline V gene (reference sequence). V was cut by 6 bases and J by 5 bases, with 11 bases left in between. The CDR3: CASRGRGENIQYF. CDR3 sequence (DNA): TGTGCCAGTAGGGGACGAGGGGAAAACATTCAGTACTTC.

The chain is built from TRBV7-6 and TRBJ1-6; D is perhaps TRBD1 (6 bases). Germline V CDR1 and CDR2: SGHVS, FNYEAQ. The CDR3 covers 14 residues. Trimming shortened V by 0 bases and J by 7 bases, and 7 bases separated the two germline ends. DNA of the CDR3: TGTGCCAGCAGCTTAGCCCAGGGGAATTCACCCCTCCACTTT. This encodes CASSLAQGNSPLHF.

V gene TRBV9 combines with J gene TRBJ2-7; 12 positions agree with TRBD1. CDR1 is SGDLS and CDR2 is YYNGEE in the germline V gene. The CDR3 loop spans 14 amino acids. V was pared by 3 bases and J by 6 bases, with 4 bases of the junction left unmatched. For the CDR3, the DNA is TGTGCCAGCAGCGGGGACAGGGGGCGCGTCGAGCAGTACTTC. This encodes CASSGDRGRVEQYF.

The chain joins TRBV19 to TRBJ2-7, with 7 nucleotides matching TRBD1. The germline V gene encodes CDR1 LNHDA and CDR2 SQIVND (reference sequence). The CDR3 spans 15 residues. The V segment lost 1 base and the J segment 1 base; nucleotides outside the gene matches: 4. CDR3 residues: CASSIGRGRSYEQYF. As DNA, the CDR3 is TGTGCCAGTAGTATAGGAAGGGGGCGGTCCTACGAGCAGTACTTC.

CDR3 loop: CASRQRGFEAGELFF. CDR3 nucleotide sequence: TGTGCCAGCAGACAAAGGGGGTTCGAAGCCGGGGAGCTGTTTTTT. The rearrangement joins TRBV7-9 to TRBJ2-2, with TRBD1 as a possible D gene (6 bases). Germline CDR1 is SEHNR and CDR2 is FQNEAQ (reference sequence). The germline V and J ends were trimmed by 6 bases and 6 bases, with 17 bases remaining between them. The CDR3 covers 15 residues.

The J gene is TRBJ1-1, the V gene TRBV4-2, with D unresolved. Germline CDR1 reads LGHNA; CDR2 reads YNFKEQ. This CDR3 is 15 amino acids long. The germline V and J ends were trimmed by 8 bases and 3 bases, with 19 bases remaining between them. This chain's CDR3 is CASYESIRRDTEAFF. In nucleotides, the CDR3 is TGTGCCAGCTACGAGTCTATAAGACGGGACACTGAAGCTTTCTTT.

The V call is TRBV28, the J call TRBJ1-1; D ambiguous. Germline CDR1 and CDR2: MDHEN and SYDVKM. CDR3 length equals 15 residues. V lost 3 bases and J 4 bases, leaving 15 bases between the germline ends. In DNA form, the CDR3 reads TGTGCCAGCAGTTTTTCGACCCCCGTTGGCACTGAAGCTTTCTTT. Its translation: CASSFSTPVGTEAFF.

Only a few counts were recorded for this clone. V and J are TRBV4-1 and TRBJ2-1; TRBD2 agrees at 7 bases. The CDR3 has 16 residues. Per germline, CDR1 MGHRA and CDR2 YSYEKL. V was pared by 1 base and J by 3 bases, with 6 bases of the junction left unmatched. Here the CDR3 DNA reads TGCGCCAGCAGCCAAGTTGGGGGAGGGCTCTACAATGAGCAGTTCTTC. Translation gives CASSQVGGGLYNEQFF.

The V call is TRBV5-1, the J call TRBJ2-1; 13 bases are a match to TRBD2. V lost 0 bases to trimming and J lost 4 bases; unmatched junction nucleotides: 10. The CDR3 consists of 19 residues. Germline V CDR1 and CDR2: SGHRS, YFSETQ. The CDR3 region has the DNA TGCGCCAGCAGCTTGGGACTAGCGGGAGGCCCACAACTTTACAATGAGCAGTTCTTC. Its translation: CASSLGLAGGPQLYNEQFF.

The chain is built from TRBV10-3 and TRBJ2-2; D ambiguous. Germline values: CDR1 ENHRY, CDR2 SYGVKD. The V end was cut by 10 bases, the J end by 1 base, with 16 bases between. The CDR3 covers 15 residues. The CDR3: CASHQAAVNTGELFF. Here the CDR3 DNA reads TGTGCCAGCCACCAGGCGGCGGTGAACACCGGGGAGCTGTTTTTT.

The rearrangement joins TRBV19 to TRBJ2-3; 8 bases map to TRBD1. The CDR3 consists of 17 residues. V shed 6 bases, J shed 0 bases, and the junction held 11 bases outside the gene matches. Germline V CDR1 and CDR2: LNHDA, SQIVND (reference sequence). Here the CDR3 DNA reads TGTGCCAGTAGAATATCCACAGGGGGGACTAGCACAGATACGCAGTATTTT. Encoded protein: CASRISTGGTSTDTQYF.

This clone was seen once. The V call is TRBV5-1, the J call TRBJ2-3; D gene unclear. V was shortened by 4 bases and J by 0 bases, with 18 bases between the two germline ends. Germline V gene sequence: CDR1 SGHRS, CDR2 YFSETQ. CDR3 length: 17 amino acids. The chain's CDR3 is CASSPPRGASSTDTQYF. The DNA of the CDR3 is TGCGCCAGCAGCCCCCCGAGAGGAGCGTCTAGCACAGATACGCAGTATTTT.

Written as DNA, the CDR3 is TGTGCCAGCAGCTTAGGAGCGGGGGGGCGAGACACAGATACGCAGTATTTT. Translation gives CASSLGAGGRDTDTQYF. The chain recombines TRBV13 with TRBJ2-3, with TRBD2 matching over 10 bases. V gave up 0 bases and J gave up 2 bases; unmatched junction bases: 5. The CDR3 runs to 17 residues. CDR1 and CDR2 from the germline V gene are PRHDT and FYEKMQ (reference sequence).

Remarks on this clone: Other DNA sequences within the sample encode an identical CDR3. The chain is built from TRBV4-2 and TRBJ2-2, with D uncertain. Trimming took off 3 bases at V and 4 bases at J, with 3 bases between the two ends. Germline V gives CDR1 LGHNA, CDR2 YNFKEQ. The CDR3 loop spans 12 amino acids. CDR3 DNA sequence: TGTGCCAGCAGCCAGCCCACCGGGGAGCTGTTTTTT. This translates into CASSQPTGELFF.